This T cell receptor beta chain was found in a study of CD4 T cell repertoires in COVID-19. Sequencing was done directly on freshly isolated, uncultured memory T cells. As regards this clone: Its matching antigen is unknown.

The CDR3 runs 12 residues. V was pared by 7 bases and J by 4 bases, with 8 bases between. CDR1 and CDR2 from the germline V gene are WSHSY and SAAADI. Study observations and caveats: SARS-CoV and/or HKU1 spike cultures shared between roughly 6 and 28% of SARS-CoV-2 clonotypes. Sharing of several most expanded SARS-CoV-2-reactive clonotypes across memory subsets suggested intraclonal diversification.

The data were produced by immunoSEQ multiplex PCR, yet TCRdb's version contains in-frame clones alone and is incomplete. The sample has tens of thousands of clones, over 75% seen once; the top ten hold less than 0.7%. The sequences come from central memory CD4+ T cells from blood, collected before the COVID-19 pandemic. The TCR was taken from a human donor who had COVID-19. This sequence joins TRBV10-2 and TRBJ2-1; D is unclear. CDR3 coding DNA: TGCGCCAGCACCGGAGCATACAATGAGCAGTTCTTC. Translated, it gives CASTGAYNEQFF.